Below are 8 T cell receptor beta chains sequenced from a single sample in a study of chemoradiotherapy in HPV16-positive cancers. Clones were read by immunoSEQ multiplex PCR, and TCRdb kept only the in-frame ones, dropping some. In the table there are around 40,000 clones, around three quarters of which are singletons. This material consisted of blood, taken from a patient who underwent chemoradiotherapy. These receptors were obtained from a human donor with HPV-associated anogenital cancer.

This chain joins TRBV6-1 and TRBJ2-2; D ambiguous. Trimming took 5 bases from V and 2 from J, leaving 0 bases between them. The CDR3 covers 11 residues. Looked up from germline, CDR1 is MNHNS and CDR2 is SASEGT. CDR3 residues: CASSNTGELFF. DNA of the CDR3: TGTGCCAGCAGTAACACCGGGGAGCTGTTTTTT.

The V and J genes are TRBV4-1 and TRBJ1-4; tentatively, D is TRBD1 (5 bases). Germline loops: CDR1 MGHRA, CDR2 YSYEKL. Trimming shortened V by 4 bases and J by 1 base, and 10 bases separated the two germline ends. The CDR3 spans 15 residues. The CDR3 DNA reads as TGCGCCAGCAGCCGATTTCAGGGAACTAATGAAAAACTGTTTTTT. It yields the protein CASSRFQGTNEKLFF.

V gene TRBV12-5 combines with J gene TRBJ1-2, with TRBD1 matching 8 bases. The CDR3 loop spans 17 amino acids. V dropped 1 base and J dropped 8; count of bases not matched to a gene: 15. Per germline, CDR1 LGHNT and CDR2 FRNRAP. The CDR3 here is CASGLGPQFQGAEGYTF. CDR3 DNA sequence: TGTGCTAGTGGTTTGGGCCCCCAATTTCAGGGGGCTGAGGGCTACACCTTC.

The chain links TRBV25-1 to TRBJ2-7; 9 nucleotides line up with TRBD2. V dropped 7 bases and J dropped 1; count of bases not matched to a gene: 5. This CDR3 is 14 amino acids long. In germline, CDR1 is MGHDK, CDR2 SYGVNS. The CDR3 region is CASMRGGSSYEQYF. The CDR3 bases are TGTGCCAGCATGCGGGGGGGTTCATCCTACGAGCAGTACTTC.

V usage is TRBV7-2 and J usage is TRBJ2-7; TRBD1 might be the D (5 bases). Trimming took 1 base from V and 5 from J, leaving 12 bases between them. From germline, CDR1 is SGHTA and CDR2 FQGNSA. The CDR3 runs to 14 residues. The CDR3 nucleotides read TGTGCCAGCAGCTTAGTGCAGGGCAGGAACGAGCAGTACTTC. It yields the protein CASSLVQGRNEQYF. The full variable domain, rest sourced from reference TRBV7-2 and TRBJ2-7, is GAGVSQSPSNKVTEKGKDVELRCDPISGHTALYWYRQSLGQGLEFLIYFQGNSAPDKSGLPSDRFSAERTGGSVSTLTIQRTQQEDSAVYLCASSLVQGRNEQYFGPGTRLTVT.

The V gene is TRBV6-1, the J gene TRBJ1-1, with D hard to call. Trimming removed 2 bases from V and 3 bases from J, with 13 bases in between. Germline lookup yields CDR1 MNHNS and CDR2 SASEGT. This CDR3 region has 15 residues. The CDR3 nucleotides are TGTGCCAGCAGTGAAAATTTCTCCGAGTACACTGAAGCTTTCTTT. It encodes CASSENFSEYTEAFF.

The genes are TRBV19 and TRBJ2-7; 8 nucleotides match TRBD1. The length of the CDR3 is 14 residues. Germline trimming cut 5 bases from V and 6 bases from J; bases unmatched to any gene: 9. Germline CDR1 LNHDA, CDR2 SQIVND (reference sequence). The CDR3 here is CASSADRVSREQYF. The CDR3 bases are TGTGCCAGTAGTGCGGACAGGGTATCGCGCGAGCAGTACTTC.

The genes are TRBV6-1 and TRBJ2-7; the D call may be TRBD1 or TRBD2 (6 bases each). V was clipped by 10 bases and J by 6 bases, with 19 bases between them. The CDR3 length is 13 residues. Germline V gives CDR1 MNHNS, CDR2 SASEGT. CDR3 amino acids: CATETGAGSEQYF. In DNA form, the CDR3 reads TGTGCCACCGAAACGGGGGCAGGTTCCGAGCAGTACTTC.